This T cell receptor beta chain was observed in a study of T cells in Graves' hyperthyroidism and ophthalmopathy. CDR1 and CDR2 from the germline V gene are LGHDT and YNNKEL (reference sequence). Trimming cost V 6 bases and J 10 bases; bases outside gene matches: 1. The length of the CDR3 is 12 residues. Diagnosis rested on symptoms, serum thyroxine and TRAb, thyroid ultrasound, and orbital computed tomography. Researchers amplified the TCR beta CDR3 regions from RNA transcripts. The HTBI primer set was used in a first-round RT-PCR of the TCR CDR3. Each CDR3 protein is one row after TCRdb ran MiXCR on the multiplex PCR reads. The profile shows more than 550,000 distinct CDR3 sequences, 17% of them singletons.

This sequence was found in a man aged 50 to 60 with Graves' hyperthyroidism. This rearrangement joins TRBV3-1 to TRBJ1-6; 9 bases agree with TRBD1. Sequencing was done on a sample of blood. CDR3 loop: CASRTGGSPLHF. The CDR3 bases are TGTGCCAGCAGGACAGGGGGGTCACCCCTCCACTTT.